The 7 T cell receptor beta chains below all came from one sample that was sequenced in a study of blood T cell repertoires in COVID-19. The protocol was immunoSEQ multiplex PCR, while the TCRdb copy is restricted to in-frame clones and leaves out a portion. The sample has about 200,000 clones, around 85% seen once. The source material was peripheral blood. The receptors shown here come from a man aged 55 to 70 with acute or convalescent COVID-19.

This clone came up a few times. The V call is TRBV6-6, the J call TRBJ2-3; TRBD2 aligns across 7 bases. The CDR3 has 16 amino acids. V lost 0 bases and J lost 3; bases outside the gene matches: 6. Germline V CDR1 and CDR2: MNHNY, SVGAGI (reference sequence). The CDR3 is CASSYSGGSVTDTQYF. DNA for the CDR3: TGTGCCAGCAGTTACTCGGGCGGGAGTGTAACAGATACGCAGTATTTT.

The gene calls are TRBV10-3 and TRBJ1-1; 10 positions match TRBD1. The length of the CDR3 is 14 residues. The V gene's germline CDR1 is ENHRY and CDR2 SYGVKD. Losses at the gene ends were 8 bases for V and 1 base for J; bases not matched to a gene: 4. The CDR3 DNA follows: TGTGCCATCGCTAGACAGGGGGCGAACACTGAAGCTTTCTTT. It translates to CAIARQGANTEAFF.

The chain carries TRBV28 and TRBJ2-4; D possibly corresponds to TRBD2 (6 bases). V was clipped by 2 bases and J by 3 bases, with 8 bases between them. The germline gives CDR1 MDHEN, CDR2 SYDVKM. This CDR3 has 14 residues. The CDR3 DNA follows: TGTGCCAGCAGTTTAGGGGGGAACAAAAACATTCAGTACTTC. Encoded protein: CASSLGGNKNIQYF.

The chain is built from TRBV7-9 and TRBJ2-7; D remains ambiguous. Trimming removed 4 bases at V and 9 bases at J, with 16 bases between. The CDR3 extends over 13 amino acids. The V gene's germline CDR1 is SEHNR and CDR2 FQNEAQ (reference sequence). The CDR3 spells CASSSPETEGQYF. In DNA form, the CDR3 reads TGTGCCAGCAGCTCTCCTGAAACAGAAGGGCAGTACTTC.

This chain joins TRBV5-1 and TRBJ2-1; 8 bases align to TRBD1. The germline CDR1 and CDR2 sequences are SGHRS and YFSETQ. V lost 0 bases to trimming and J lost 6 bases; unmatched junction nucleotides: 11. The CDR3 is 17 amino acids. The CDR3 DNA is TGCGCCAGCAGCTTGGACAGGGGGGCGATTGCACGCAATGAGCAGTTCTTC. Translated: CASSLDRGAIARNEQFF.

V is TRBV11-2 and J is TRBJ1-4; the D gene is possibly TRBD1 (6 bases). The V gene's germline CDR1 is SGHAT and CDR2 FQNNGV. The CDR3 spans 14 residues. V gave up 5 bases and J gave up 7 bases, with 14 bases separating them. The DNA for the CDR3 is TGTGCCAGCAGCCTACGGGGGGGGCCTGAAAAACTGTTTTTT. This gives the protein CASSLRGGPEKLFF. Supplemented by reference TRBV11-2 and TRBJ1-4, the full variable domain reads EAGVAQSPRYKIIEKRQSVAFWCNPISGHATLYWYQQILGQGPKLLIQFQNNGVVDDSQLPKDRFSAERLKGVDSTLKIQPAKLEDSAVYLCASSLRGGPEKLFFGSGTQLSVL.

This clone was recorded only once. The chain couples TRBV11-3 to TRBJ2-7; D is unclear. This CDR3 has 13 amino acids. With 5 bases removed from V and 1 base from J, the gap between germline ends came to 9 bases. Germline values: CDR1 SGHNT, CDR2 YENEEA. CDR3: CASSLGSSYEQYF. The CDR3 nucleotides are TGTGCCAGCAGCCTCGGGTCGTCCTACGAGCAGTACTTC.